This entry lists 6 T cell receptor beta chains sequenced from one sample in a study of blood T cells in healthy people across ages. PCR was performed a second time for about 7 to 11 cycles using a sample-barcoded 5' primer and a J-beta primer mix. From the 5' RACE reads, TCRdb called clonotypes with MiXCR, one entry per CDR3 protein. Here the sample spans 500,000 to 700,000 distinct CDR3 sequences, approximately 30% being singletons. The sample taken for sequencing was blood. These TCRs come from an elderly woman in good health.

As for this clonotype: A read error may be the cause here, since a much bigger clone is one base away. The DNA for the CDR3 is TGCGCCGGCAGCCCAAGAGGCCATGAGCAGTTCTTC. It specifies CAGSPRGHEQFF. The rearrangement joins TRBV5-1 to TRBJ2-1; D is uncertain. Germline CDR1 is SGHRS and CDR2 is YFSETQ. This CDR3 comprises 12 residues.

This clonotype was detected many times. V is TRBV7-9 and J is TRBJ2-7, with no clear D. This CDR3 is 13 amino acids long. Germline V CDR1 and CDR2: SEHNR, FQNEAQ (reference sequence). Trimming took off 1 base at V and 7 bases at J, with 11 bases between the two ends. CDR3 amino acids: CASSLDSYNEQYF. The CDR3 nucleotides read TGTGCCAGCAGCTTAGACTCGTACAATGAGCAGTACTTC.

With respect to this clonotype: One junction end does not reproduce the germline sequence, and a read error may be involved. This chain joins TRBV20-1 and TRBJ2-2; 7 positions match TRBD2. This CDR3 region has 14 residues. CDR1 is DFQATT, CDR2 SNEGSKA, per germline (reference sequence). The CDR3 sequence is CSARSGSGSGERFF. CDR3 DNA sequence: TGCAGTGCTAGATCAGGGAGTGGCAGCGGGGAGCGGTTTTTT.

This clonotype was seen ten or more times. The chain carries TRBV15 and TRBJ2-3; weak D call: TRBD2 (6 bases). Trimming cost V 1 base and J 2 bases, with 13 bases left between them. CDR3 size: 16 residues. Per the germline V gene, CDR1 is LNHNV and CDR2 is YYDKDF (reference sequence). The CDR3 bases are TGTGCCACCAGCAGAGCTGGCGGGGTCAACACAGATACGCAGTATTTT. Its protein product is CATSRAGGVNTDTQYF.

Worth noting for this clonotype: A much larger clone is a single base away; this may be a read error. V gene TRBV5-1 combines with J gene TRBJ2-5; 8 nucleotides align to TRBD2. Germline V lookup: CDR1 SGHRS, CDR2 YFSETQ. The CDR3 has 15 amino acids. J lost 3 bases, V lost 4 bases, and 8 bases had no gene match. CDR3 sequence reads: CASSIRAGAEETQYF. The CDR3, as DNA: TGCGCCAGCAGCATACGAGCGGGGGCGGAAGAGACCCAGTACTTC.

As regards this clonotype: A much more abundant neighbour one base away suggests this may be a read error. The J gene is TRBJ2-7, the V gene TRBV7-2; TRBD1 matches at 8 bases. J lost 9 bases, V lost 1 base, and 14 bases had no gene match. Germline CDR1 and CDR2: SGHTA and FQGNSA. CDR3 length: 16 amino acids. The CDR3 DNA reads TGTGCCAGCAGCTTAGGAGGGACAGGATCTCGAGGGGTGCAGTACTTC. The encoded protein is CASSLGGTGSRGVQYF.